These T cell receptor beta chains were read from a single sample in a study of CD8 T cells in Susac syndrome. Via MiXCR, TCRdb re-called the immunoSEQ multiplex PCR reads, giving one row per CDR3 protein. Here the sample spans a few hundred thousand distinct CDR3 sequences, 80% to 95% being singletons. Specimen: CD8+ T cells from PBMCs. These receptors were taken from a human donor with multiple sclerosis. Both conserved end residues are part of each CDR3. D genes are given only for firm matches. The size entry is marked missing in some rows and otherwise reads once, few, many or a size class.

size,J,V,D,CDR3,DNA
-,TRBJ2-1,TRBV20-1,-,CSARVGAGSSYNEQFF,TGCAGTGCTAGAGTTGGAGCCGGGAGCTCCTACAATGAGCAGTTCTTC
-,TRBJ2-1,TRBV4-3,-,CASSQEGGWGNEQFF,TGCGCCAGCAGCCAAGAAGGCGGATGGGGCAATGAGCAGTTCTTC
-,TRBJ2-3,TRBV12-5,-,CASGGGRGDTQYF,TGTGCTAGTGGTGGAGGCAGAGGGGATACGCAGTATTTT
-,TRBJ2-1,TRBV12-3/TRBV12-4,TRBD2,CASMVLAGGPGEQFF,TGTGCCAGCATGGTACTAGCGGGGGGCCCAGGAGAGCAGTTCTTC
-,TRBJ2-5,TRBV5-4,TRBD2,CASSLARLAGGPVMETQYF,TGTGCCAGCAGCTTGGCCCGACTAGCGGGAGGGCCGGTTATGGAGACCCAGTACTTC
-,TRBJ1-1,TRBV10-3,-,CAISAGEDTEAFF,TGTGCCATCAGTGCAGGGGAGGACACTGAAGCTTTCTTT
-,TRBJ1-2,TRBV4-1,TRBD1,CASSQIGGQNYGYTF,TGCGCCAGCAGCCAAATAGGGGGCCAGAACTATGGCTACACCTTC
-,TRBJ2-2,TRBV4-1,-,CASSQDVPGTLSNTGELFF,TGCGCCAGCAGCCAAGATGTCCCCGGGACACTATCGAACACCGGGGAGCTGTTTTTT
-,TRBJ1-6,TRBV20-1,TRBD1,CSARGHRGYNSPLHF,TGCAGTGCCAGGGGGCATCGAGGGTATAATTCACCCCTCCACTTT
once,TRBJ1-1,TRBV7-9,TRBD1,CASTFWDRREAFF,TGTGCCAGCACCTTTTGGGACAGGAGAGAAGCTTTCTTT
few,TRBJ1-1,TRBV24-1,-,CATSEGLNTEAFF,TGTGCCACCAGTGAAGGATTGAACACTGAAGCTTTCTTT
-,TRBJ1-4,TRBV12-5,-,CASGHGQGHEKLFF,TGTGCTAGTGGACACGGGCAGGGGCATGAAAAACTGTTTTTT
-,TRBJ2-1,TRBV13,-,CASSLMRQGTYNEQFF,TGTGCCAGCAGCTTAATGAGGCAGGGAACCTACAATGAGCAGTTCTTC
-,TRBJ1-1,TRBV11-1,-,CASSLGGSAFF,TGTGCCAGCAGCCTGGGAGGTAGTGCTTTCTTT
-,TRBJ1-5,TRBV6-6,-,CASSPVGVRMRPQHF,TGTGCCAGCAGCCCCGTTGGGGTTCGAATGAGGCCCCAGCATTTT
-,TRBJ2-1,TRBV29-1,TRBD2,CSVVGLAGGRSYNEQFF,TGCAGCGTTGTTGGACTAGCGGGAGGTCGGTCCTACAATGAGCAGTTCTTC
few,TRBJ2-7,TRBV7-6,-,CASSLTSVDEQYF,TGTGCCAGCAGCCTGACTTCCGTAGACGAGCAGTACTTC
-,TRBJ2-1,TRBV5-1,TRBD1,CASSHGQGPYNEQFF,TGCGCCAGCAGCCACGGACAGGGCCCCTACAATGAGCAGTTCTTC
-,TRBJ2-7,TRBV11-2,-,CASSLARGWGEQYF,TGTGCCAGCAGCTTAGCTCGGGGATGGGGTGAGCAGTACTTC
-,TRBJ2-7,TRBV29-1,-,CSVTPQGGQYF,TGCAGCGTTACCCCACAGGGCGGGCAGTACTTC
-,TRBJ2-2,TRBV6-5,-,CASKAPVVGELFF,TGTGCCAGCAAAGCTCCTGTTGTCGGGGAGCTGTTTTTT
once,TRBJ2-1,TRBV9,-,CASSSRGVWAF,TGTGCCAGCAGCTCACGCGGGGTCTGGGCTTTC
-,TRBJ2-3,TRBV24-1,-,CATSDLYTDTQYF,TGTGCCACCAGTGATCTTTACACAGATACGCAGTATTTT
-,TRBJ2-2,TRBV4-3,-,CASSQDRRLGELFF,TGCGCCAGCAGCCAAGATCGAAGGCTCGGGGAGCTGTTTTTT